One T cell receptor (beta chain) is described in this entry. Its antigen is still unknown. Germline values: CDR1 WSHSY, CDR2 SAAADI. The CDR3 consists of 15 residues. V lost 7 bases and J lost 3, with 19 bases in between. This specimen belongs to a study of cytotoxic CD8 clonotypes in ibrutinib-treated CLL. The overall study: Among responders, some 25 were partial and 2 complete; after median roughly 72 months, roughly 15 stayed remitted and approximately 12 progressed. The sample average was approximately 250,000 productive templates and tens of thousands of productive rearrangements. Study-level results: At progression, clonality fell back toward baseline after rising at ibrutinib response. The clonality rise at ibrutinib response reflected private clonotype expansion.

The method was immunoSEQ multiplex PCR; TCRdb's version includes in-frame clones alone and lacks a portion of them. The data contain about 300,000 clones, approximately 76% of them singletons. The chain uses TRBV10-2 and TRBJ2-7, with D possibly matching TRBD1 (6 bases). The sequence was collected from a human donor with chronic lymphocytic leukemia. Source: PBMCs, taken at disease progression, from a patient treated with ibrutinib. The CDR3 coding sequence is TGCGCCAGCACGAAAGACAGGCTTGGCGACTACGAGCAGTACTTC. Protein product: CASTKDRLGDYEQYF.